These 22 T cell receptor beta chains share one sample of origin, sequenced in a study of CD8 T cells in Susac syndrome. RNA in amounts of roughly 0.5 to 1 ug was reverse transcribed with random hexamers. A single record per CDR3 protein comes from TCRdb applying MiXCR to the immunoSEQ multiplex PCR reads. The sample carries around 130,000 distinct CDR3 sequences, 95% to 96% recorded once. The sequenced material came from CD4+ T cells from PBMCs. Receptor source: a human donor with Susac syndrome.

Remarks on this clonotype: The junction does not match germline at one end; this may be a read error. The V gene is TRBV5-1, the J gene TRBJ2-3, with TRBD2 matching over 12 bases. This CDR3 has 17 amino acids. The germline gives CDR1 SGHRS, CDR2 YFSETQ. DNA for the CDR3: TGCGCCAGCAGTTTGGCGCCTAGCGGGAGGGCCTCAGATACGCAGTATTTT. This encodes CASSLAPSGRASDTQYF. Full variable domain (missing parts from reference TRBV5-1 and TRBJ2-3): KAGVTQTPRYLIKTRGQQVTLSCSPISGHRSVSWYQQTPGQGLQFLFEYFSETQRNKGNFPGRFSGRQFSNSRSEMNVSTLELGDSALYLCASSLAPSGRASDTQYFGPGTRLTVL.

This clonotype was observed once. The gene calls are TRBV9 and TRBJ2-7, with 10 bases lining up with TRBD1. CDR1 and CDR2 (germline): SGDLS, YYNGEE. The V gene end was trimmed by 0 bases and the J gene end by 3 bases; junction bases not matched to a gene: 0. The CDR3 length is 14 residues. The CDR3 sequence is CASSVGDRGYEQYF. The CDR3 nucleotides are TGTGCCAGCAGCGTAGGGGACAGGGGCTACGAGCAGTACTTC. The variable domain in full, completed from reference TRBV9 and TRBJ2-7, reads DSGVTQTPKHLITATGQRVTLRCSPRSGDLSVYWYQQSLDQGLQFLIQYYNGEERAKGNILERFSAQQFPDLHSELNLSSLELGDSALYFCASSVGDRGYEQYFGPGTRLTVT.

The chain joins TRBV12-3 or TRBV12-4 to TRBJ2-1; 7 bases agree with TRBD1. The CDR3 covers 13 residues. The V and J ends lost 7 bases and 7 bases, in that order; junction bases with no gene match: 7. The CDR3 DNA sequence: TGTGCCAGCACCGAGATACAGGGGAATGAGCAGTTCTTC. Residues: CASTEIQGNEQFF.

The chain is built from TRBV3-1 and TRBJ2-5; 7 bases map to TRBD1. Trimming removed 6 bases from V and 4 bases from J; junction bases left unmatched: 2. Germline V CDR1 and CDR2: LGHDT, YNNKEL (reference sequence). The CDR3 is 12 amino acids. CDR3: CASSHRGETQYF. CDR3 in DNA: TGTGCCAGCAGTCACAGGGGAGAGACCCAGTACTTC.

This chain uses TRBV20-1 with TRBJ2-5, with 7 nucleotides matching TRBD2. The CDR3 consists of 15 residues. Looked up from germline, CDR1 is DFQATT and CDR2 is SNEGSKA (reference sequence). V lost 1 base and J lost 1; bases outside the gene matches: 6. The CDR3 coding sequence is TGCAGTGCTAGAGCTCCGGGAGGCTTCCAAGAGACCCAGTACTTC. The encoded protein is CSARAPGGFQETQYF.

This chain connects TRBV24-1 to TRBJ2-6, with a possible D match to TRBD2 (5 bases). V was clipped by 3 bases and J by 0 bases, with 8 bases between them. The V gene's germline CDR1 is KGHDR and CDR2 SFDVKD. The CDR3 covers 16 residues. This chain's CDR3 is CATSDAGGSGANVLTF. DNA for the CDR3: TGTGCCACCAGTGATGCAGGAGGCTCTGGGGCCAACGTCCTGACTTTC.

The V and J genes are TRBV5-1 and TRBJ2-5; 11 positions match TRBD1. This CDR3 spans 15 amino acids. Germline assignment: CDR1 SGHRS and CDR2 YFSETQ. V dropped 4 bases and J dropped 2; count of bases not matched to a gene: 4. DNA for the CDR3: TGCGCCAGCAGCCCAGGACAGGGGGCGCAAGAGACCCAGTACTTC. It encodes CASSPGQGAQETQYF.

This chain uses TRBV20-1 with TRBJ2-5, with TRBD1 as a possible D gene (7 bases). CDR3 length: 15 amino acids. Deletions cut 5 bases from V and 2 bases from J, with 18 bases between. Germline V gene lookup returns CDR1 DFQATT and CDR2 SNEGSKA (reference sequence). The CDR3 DNA sequence: TGCAGTGCTGGTGGACAGGAGGGTGGGCAAGAGACCCAGTACTTC. Translating gives CSAGGQEGGQETQYF.

This CDR3 reads CSAFPGWGYEQYF. As DNA, the CDR3 is TGCAGTGCTTTTCCCGGGTGGGGCTACGAGCAGTACTTC. The chain is built from TRBV20-1 and TRBJ2-7; D is unclear. The length of the CDR3 is 13 residues. Germline V CDR1 and CDR2: DFQATT, SNEGSKA (reference sequence). V lost 5 bases and J lost 3, with 14 bases in between.

The V call is TRBV29-1, the J call TRBJ2-3, with TRBD2 as a possible D gene (6 bases). This CDR3 region has 15 residues. Germline V lookup: CDR1 SQVTM, CDR2 ANQGSEA. Deletions cut 5 bases from V and 2 bases from J, with 17 bases between. CDR3 DNA: TGCAGCGTTTGGGGTTCCTCGGGAGCCACAGATACGCAGTATTTT. This sequence encodes CSVWGSSGATDTQYF.

The V call is TRBV27, the J call TRBJ2-3; the D gene is possibly TRBD2 (6 bases). Deletions cut 6 bases from V and 4 bases from J, with 8 bases between. Germline values: CDR1 MNHEY, CDR2 SMNVEV (reference sequence). This CDR3 contains 12 residues. The CDR3 region has the DNA TGTGCCAGCAGAGGAGGGGCAGATACGCAGTATTTT. As protein: CASRGGADTQYF.

CDR3 nucleotide sequence: TGTGCCAGCAGTGGGACCGGGACAGGGCTAGGTCAGCCCCAGCATTTT. Residues: CASSGTGTGLGQPQHF. V gene TRBV27 combines with J gene TRBJ1-5, with 9 nucleotides matching TRBD1. This CDR3 region has 16 residues. V shed 5 bases and J 6 bases; nucleotides not matched to a gene: 11. Germline-derived CDR1 and CDR2 are MNHEY and SMNVEV (reference sequence).

V gene TRBV11-3 combines with J gene TRBJ2-1; weak D call: TRBD1 (6 bases). V gave up 0 bases and J gave up 3 bases, with 15 bases separating them. The CDR3 is 17 residues long. The germline V gene has CDR1 SGHNT and CDR2 YENEEA. The DNA of the CDR3 is TGTGCCAGCAGCTTAGACCTGGACAGCCAAAACTACAATGAGCAGTTCTTC. Protein product: CASSLDLDSQNYNEQFF.

The chain carries TRBV18 and TRBJ2-1, with 8 bases aligning to TRBD2. This CDR3 has 16 amino acids. CDR1 and CDR2 (germline): KGHSH, LQKENI. V was clipped by 2 bases and J by 6 bases; unmatched bases: 9. The CDR3 sequence: CASSPTGGRTPNEQFF. CDR3 nucleotide sequence: TGTGCCAGCTCACCAACCGGCGGGAGGACCCCCAATGAGCAGTTCTTC.

The genes are TRBV29-1 and TRBJ1-1; D remains ambiguous. The germline CDR1 and CDR2 sequences are SQVTM and ANQGSEA. The V end was cut by 1 base, the J end by 1 base, with 7 bases between. The CDR3 is 13 residues long. The CDR3 sequence: CSVEAASNTEAFF. CDR3 sequence (DNA): TGCAGCGTTGAAGCAGCCTCGAACACTGAAGCTTTCTTT.

The gene calls are TRBV7-2 and TRBJ1-2, with D unclear. Trimming pared 4 bases from V and 5 bases from J, leaving 8 bases between. From germline, CDR1 is SGHTA and CDR2 FQGNSA. The CDR3 sequence is 12 residues long. The chain's CDR3 is CASSSAGYGYTF. CDR3 nucleotides: TGTGCCAGCAGCTCGGCTGGGTATGGCTACACCTTC.

This chain joins TRBV9 and TRBJ1-3, with TRBD1 as a possible D gene (6 bases). Germline V gives CDR1 SGDLS, CDR2 YYNGEE. This CDR3 has 16 amino acids. Trimming removed 0 bases from V and 2 bases from J, with 12 bases in between. The CDR3 nucleotides read TGTGCCAGCAGCGTAGAGGCAGGGGCGACTGGAAACACCATATATTTT. Encoded protein: CASSVEAGATGNTIYF.

This chain uses TRBV3-1 with TRBJ1-1, with D unresolved. The V end lost 1 base, the J end lost 3 bases, and 6 bases lay between the germline ends. In germline, CDR1 is LGHDT, CDR2 YNNKEL (reference sequence). The CDR3 consists of 13 residues. As DNA, the CDR3 is TGTGCCAGCAGCCAAGTAAGCGACACTGAAGCTTTCTTT. This codes for CASSQVSDTEAFF. The full variable domain, rest sourced from reference TRBV3-1 and TRBJ1-1, is DTAVSQTPKYLVTQMGNDKSIKCEQNLGHDTMYWYKQDSKKFLKIMFSYNNKELIINETVPNRFSPKSPDKAHLNLHINSLELGDSAVYFCASSQVSDTEAFFGQGTRLTVV.

The chain employs TRBV4-2 and TRBJ2-3; 7 bases align to TRBD1. Germline V lookup: CDR1 LGHNA, CDR2 YNFKEQ. J lost 3 bases, V lost 4 bases, and 4 bases had no gene match. The CDR3 sequence is 14 residues long. CDR3: CASSPMTGTDTQYF. In nucleotides, the CDR3 is TGTGCCAGCAGCCCGATGACAGGGACAGATACGCAGTATTTT.

The gene calls are TRBV4-1 and TRBJ1-1; possible D gene TRBD1, 5 bases. The V gene lost 0 bases and the J gene lost 4 bases, with 12 bases spanning the gap. The length of the CDR3 is 15 residues. Germline V lookup: CDR1 MGHRA, CDR2 YSYEKL. CDR3 sequence (DNA): TGCGCCAGCAGCCAAGAGGTCCAGGGAGGCACTGAAGCTTTCTTT. It yields the protein CASSQEVQGGTEAFF.

J is TRBJ2-7 and V is TRBV25-1; D ambiguous. With 5 bases removed from V and 2 bases from J, the gap between germline ends came to 7 bases. The CDR3 consists of 12 residues. Per the germline V gene, CDR1 is MGHDK and CDR2 is SYGVNS. DNA for the CDR3: TGTGCCAGCAGTCTTGAGCCCTACGAGCAGTACTTC. It specifies CASSLEPYEQYF.

The rearrangement links TRBV15 to TRBJ2-2; possibly TRBD1 or TRBD2 for D (5 bases each). The CDR3 runs to 16 residues. Germline V CDR1 and CDR2: LNHNV, YYDKDF (reference sequence). Between the trimmed V and J ends, which lost 0 bases and 6 bases, there was a span of 14 bases. The CDR3 here is CATSRDSRRDAGELFF. The CDR3 DNA is TGTGCCACCAGCAGAGATTCCCGTAGGGACGCCGGGGAGCTGTTTTTT.